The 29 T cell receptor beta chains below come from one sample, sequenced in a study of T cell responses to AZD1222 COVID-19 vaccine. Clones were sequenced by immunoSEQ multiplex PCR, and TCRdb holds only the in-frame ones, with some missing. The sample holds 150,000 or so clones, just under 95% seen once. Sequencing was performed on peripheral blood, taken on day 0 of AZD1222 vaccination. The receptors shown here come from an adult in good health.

CDR3: CASRKRGDSPLHF. For the CDR3, the DNA is TGTGCCAGCAGAAAAAGGGGCGATTCACCCCTCCACTTT. The chain is built from TRBV12-3 or TRBV12-4 and TRBJ1-6; D might be TRBD1 (5 bases). CDR3 length: 13 amino acids. Trimming cost V 6 bases and J 8 bases, with 11 bases left between them.

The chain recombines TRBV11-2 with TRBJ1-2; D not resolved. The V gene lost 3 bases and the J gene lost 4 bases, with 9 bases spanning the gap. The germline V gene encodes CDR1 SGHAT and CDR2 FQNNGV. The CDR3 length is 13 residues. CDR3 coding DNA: TGTGCCAGCAGCTTGACTCTACCCTATGGCTACACCTTC. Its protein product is CASSLTLPYGYTF.

This chain's CDR3 is CASSDHGVVANQPQHF. In DNA form, the CDR3 reads TGTGCCAGCAGTGACCATGGGGTAGTAGCCAATCAGCCCCAGCATTTT. V is TRBV6-4 and J is TRBJ1-5; D call uncertain. Germline assignment: CDR1 MRHNA and CDR2 SNTAGT. Trimming took off 2 bases at V and 3 bases at J, with 14 bases between the two ends. This CDR3 is built from 16 residues.

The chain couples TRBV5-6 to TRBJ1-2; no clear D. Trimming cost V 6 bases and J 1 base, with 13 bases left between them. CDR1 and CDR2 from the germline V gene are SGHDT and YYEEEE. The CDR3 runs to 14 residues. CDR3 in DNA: TGTGCCAGCACCCCGGTAGGGAATAACTATGGCTACACCTTC. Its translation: CASTPVGNNYGYTF.

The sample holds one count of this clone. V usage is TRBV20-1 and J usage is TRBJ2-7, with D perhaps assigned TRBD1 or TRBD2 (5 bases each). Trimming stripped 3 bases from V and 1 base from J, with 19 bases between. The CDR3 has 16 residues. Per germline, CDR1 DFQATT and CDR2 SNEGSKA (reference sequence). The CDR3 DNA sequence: TGCAGTGCTAGTGCTAGTGGGACGGCCGGGTCCTACGAGCAGTACTTC. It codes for CSASASGTAGSYEQYF.

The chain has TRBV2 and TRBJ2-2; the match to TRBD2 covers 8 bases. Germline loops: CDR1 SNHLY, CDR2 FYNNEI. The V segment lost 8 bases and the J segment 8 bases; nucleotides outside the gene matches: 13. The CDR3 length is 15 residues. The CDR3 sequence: CASSPSSGGVGELFF. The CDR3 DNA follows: TGTGCCAGCTCCCCCTCGTCGGGGGGGGTAGGGGAGCTGTTTTTT.

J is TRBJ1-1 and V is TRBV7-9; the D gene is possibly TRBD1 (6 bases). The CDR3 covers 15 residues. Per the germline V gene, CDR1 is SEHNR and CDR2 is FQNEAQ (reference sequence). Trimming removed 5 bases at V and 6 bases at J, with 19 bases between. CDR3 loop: CASSPRDILLSEAFF. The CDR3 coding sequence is TGTGCCAGCAGCCCCAGGGACATTCTACTCTCTGAAGCTTTCTTT.

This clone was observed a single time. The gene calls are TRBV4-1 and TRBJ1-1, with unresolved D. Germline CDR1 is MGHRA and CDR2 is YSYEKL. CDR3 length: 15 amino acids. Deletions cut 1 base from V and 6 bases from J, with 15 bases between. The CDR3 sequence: CASSQGETMGAEAFF. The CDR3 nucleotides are TGCGCCAGCAGCCAAGGGGAAACCATGGGCGCTGAAGCTTTCTTT.

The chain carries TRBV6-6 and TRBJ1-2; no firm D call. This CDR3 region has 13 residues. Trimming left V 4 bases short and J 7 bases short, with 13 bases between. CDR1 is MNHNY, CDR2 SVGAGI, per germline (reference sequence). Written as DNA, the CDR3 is TGTGCCAGCAGTTCCTTCGAGGGCGGTGGCTACACCTTC. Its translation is CASSSFEGGGYTF.

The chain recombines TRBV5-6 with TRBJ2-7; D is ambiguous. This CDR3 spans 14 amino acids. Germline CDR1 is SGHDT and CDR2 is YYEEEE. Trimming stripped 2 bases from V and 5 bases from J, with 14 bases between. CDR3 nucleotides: TGTGCCAGCAGCTTCCGGGCCCGGGTACACGAGCAGTACTTC. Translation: CASSFRARVHEQYF.

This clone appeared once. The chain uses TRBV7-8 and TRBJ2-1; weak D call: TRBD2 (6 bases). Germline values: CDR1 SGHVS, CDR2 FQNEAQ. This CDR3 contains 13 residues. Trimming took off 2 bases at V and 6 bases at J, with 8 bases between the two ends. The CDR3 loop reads CASSLRGVNEQFF. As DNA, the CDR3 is TGTGCCAGCAGCTTACGCGGGGTCAATGAGCAGTTCTTC.

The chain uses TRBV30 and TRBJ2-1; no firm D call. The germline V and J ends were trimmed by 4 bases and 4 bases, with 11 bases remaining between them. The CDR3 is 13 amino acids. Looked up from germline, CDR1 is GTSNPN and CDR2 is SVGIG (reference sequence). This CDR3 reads CAWTMLSYNEQFF. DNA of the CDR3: TGTGCCTGGACCATGTTGTCTTACAATGAGCAGTTCTTC.

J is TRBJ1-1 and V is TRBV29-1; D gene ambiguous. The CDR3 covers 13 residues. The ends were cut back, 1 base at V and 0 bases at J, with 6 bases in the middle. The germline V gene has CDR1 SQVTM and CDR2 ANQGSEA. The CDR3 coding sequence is TGCAGCGTTGAAGGTCTGATGAACACTGAAGCTTTCTTT. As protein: CSVEGLMNTEAFF.

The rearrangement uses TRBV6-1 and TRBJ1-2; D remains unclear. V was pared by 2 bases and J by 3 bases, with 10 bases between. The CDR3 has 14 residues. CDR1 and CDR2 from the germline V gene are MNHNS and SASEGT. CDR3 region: CASSETRVDYGYTF. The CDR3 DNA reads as TGTGCCAGCAGTGAAACCAGAGTAGACTATGGCTACACCTTC.

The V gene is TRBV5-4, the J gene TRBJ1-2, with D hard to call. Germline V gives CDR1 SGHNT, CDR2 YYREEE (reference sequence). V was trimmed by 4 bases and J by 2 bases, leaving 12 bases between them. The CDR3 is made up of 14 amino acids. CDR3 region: CASSLPAQNYGYTF. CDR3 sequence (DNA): TGTGCCAGCAGCCTCCCGGCCCAAAACTATGGCTACACCTTC.

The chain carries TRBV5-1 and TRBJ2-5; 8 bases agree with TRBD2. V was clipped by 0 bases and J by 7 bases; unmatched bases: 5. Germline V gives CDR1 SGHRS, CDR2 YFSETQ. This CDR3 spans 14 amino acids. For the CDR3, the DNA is TGCGCCAGCAGCTTGGATCTTGCGGGGGGGACCCAGTACTTC. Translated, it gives CASSLDLAGGTQYF.

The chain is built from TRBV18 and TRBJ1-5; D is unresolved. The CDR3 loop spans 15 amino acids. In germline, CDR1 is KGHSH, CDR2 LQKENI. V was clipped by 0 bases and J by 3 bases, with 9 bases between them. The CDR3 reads CASSPPNLDNQPQHF. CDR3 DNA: TGTGCCAGCTCACCACCCAATTTGGACAATCAGCCCCAGCATTTT.

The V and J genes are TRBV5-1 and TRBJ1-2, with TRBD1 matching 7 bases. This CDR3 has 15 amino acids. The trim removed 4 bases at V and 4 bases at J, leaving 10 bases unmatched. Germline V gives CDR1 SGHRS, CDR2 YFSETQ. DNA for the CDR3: TGCGCCAGCAGCGGAAACAGGGGCTCCACCTATGGCTACACCTTC. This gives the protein CASSGNRGSTYGYTF.

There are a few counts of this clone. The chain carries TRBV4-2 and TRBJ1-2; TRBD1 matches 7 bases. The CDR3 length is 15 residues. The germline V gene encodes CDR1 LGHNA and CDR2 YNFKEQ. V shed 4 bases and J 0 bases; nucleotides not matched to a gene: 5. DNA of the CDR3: TGTGCCAGCAGCCCATTGGGACAGTCTAACTATGGCTACACCTTC. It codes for CASSPLGQSNYGYTF.

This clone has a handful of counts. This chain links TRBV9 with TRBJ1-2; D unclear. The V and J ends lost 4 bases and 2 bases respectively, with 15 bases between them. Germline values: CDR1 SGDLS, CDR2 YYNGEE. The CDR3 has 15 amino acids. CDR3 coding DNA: TGTGCCAGCAGCCCCCAGGCCGCAGAAAACTATGGCTACACCTTC. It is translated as CASSPQAAENYGYTF.

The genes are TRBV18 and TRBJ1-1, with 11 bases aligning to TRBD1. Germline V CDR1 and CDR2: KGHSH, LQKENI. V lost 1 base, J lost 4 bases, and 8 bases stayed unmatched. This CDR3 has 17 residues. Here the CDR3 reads CASSPLGQGALGTEAFF. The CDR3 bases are TGTGCCAGCTCACCACTAGGACAGGGGGCGCTAGGCACTGAAGCTTTCTTT. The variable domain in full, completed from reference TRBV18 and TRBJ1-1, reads NAGVMQNPRHLVRRRGQEARLRCSPMKGHSHVYWYRQLPEEGLKFMVYLQKENIIDESGMPKERFSAEFPKEGPSILRIQQVVRGDSAAYFCASSPLGQGALGTEAFFGQGTRLTVV.

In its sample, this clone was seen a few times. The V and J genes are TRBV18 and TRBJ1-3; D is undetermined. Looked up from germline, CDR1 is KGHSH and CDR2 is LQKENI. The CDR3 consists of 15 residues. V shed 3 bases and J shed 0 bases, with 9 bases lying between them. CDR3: CASSPAFRSGNTIYF. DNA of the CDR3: TGTGCCAGCTCACCGGCATTCCGCTCTGGAAACACCATATATTTT.

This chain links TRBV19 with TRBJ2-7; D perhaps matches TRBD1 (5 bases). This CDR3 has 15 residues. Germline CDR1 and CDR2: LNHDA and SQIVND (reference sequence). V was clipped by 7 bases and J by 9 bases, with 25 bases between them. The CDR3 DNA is TGTGCCAGTACCCCCTCCGACCGGAGTCAGGGCCGGCAGTACTTC. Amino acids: CASTPSDRSQGRQYF.

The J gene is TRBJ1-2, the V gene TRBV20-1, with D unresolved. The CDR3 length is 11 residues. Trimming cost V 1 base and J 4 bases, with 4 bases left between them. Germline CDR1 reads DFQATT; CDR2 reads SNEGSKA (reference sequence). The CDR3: CSARVAYGYTF. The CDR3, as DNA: TGCAGTGCTAGAGTAGCCTATGGCTACACCTTC.

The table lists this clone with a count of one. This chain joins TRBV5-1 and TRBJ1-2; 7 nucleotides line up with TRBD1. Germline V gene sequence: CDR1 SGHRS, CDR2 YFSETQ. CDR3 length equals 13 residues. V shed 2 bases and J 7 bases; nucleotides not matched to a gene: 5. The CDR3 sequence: CASSFTGVAGYTF. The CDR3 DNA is TGCGCCAGCAGCTTCACAGGGGTTGCTGGCTACACCTTC.

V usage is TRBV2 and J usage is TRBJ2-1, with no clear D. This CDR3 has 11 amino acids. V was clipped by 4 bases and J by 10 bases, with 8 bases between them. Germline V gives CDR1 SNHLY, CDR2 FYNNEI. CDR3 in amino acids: CASSGEYEQFF. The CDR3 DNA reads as TGTGCCAGCAGTGGAGAATACGAGCAGTTCTTC.

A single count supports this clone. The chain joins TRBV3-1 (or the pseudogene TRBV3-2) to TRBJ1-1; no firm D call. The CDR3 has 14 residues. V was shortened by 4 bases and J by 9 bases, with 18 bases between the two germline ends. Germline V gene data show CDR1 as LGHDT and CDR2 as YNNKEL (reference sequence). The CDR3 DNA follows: TGTGCCAGCAGCCTAAAGATCTCCCCACCCCAAGCTTTCTTT. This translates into CASSLKISPPQAFF.

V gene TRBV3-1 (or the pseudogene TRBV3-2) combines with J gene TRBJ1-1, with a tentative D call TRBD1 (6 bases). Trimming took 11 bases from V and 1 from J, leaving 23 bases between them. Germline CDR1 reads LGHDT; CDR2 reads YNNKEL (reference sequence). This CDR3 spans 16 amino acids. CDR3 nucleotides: TGTGCCGTCCGCCCTTGGGCAGGGGTGGCGAACACTGAAGCTTTCTTT. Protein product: CAVRPWAGVANTEAFF.

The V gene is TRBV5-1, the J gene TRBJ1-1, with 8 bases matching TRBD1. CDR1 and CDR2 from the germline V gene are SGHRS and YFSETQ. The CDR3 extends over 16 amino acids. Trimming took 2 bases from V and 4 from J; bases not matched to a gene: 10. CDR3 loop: CASSFGQGTWSTEAFF. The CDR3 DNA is TGCGCCAGCAGCTTTGGACAGGGAACTTGGTCCACTGAAGCTTTCTTT.